These 14 T cell receptor beta chains came from one sample sequenced in a study of T cell repertoires in cytomegalovirus infection. In TCRdb, the reads were re-called with MiXCR into one record per CDR3 protein. Seen here are under 850,000 distinct CDR3 sequences, around 30% observed once, and the top ten hold about 20%. Their antigen targets remain unknown. The sample here was cultured PBMCs, taken from culture after CMV antigen stimulation. These receptors came from a human donor in good health (CMV status not recorded). Some clones in this sample may be carry-over from other donors' samples.

This sequence joins TRBV5-8 and TRBJ2-1; maybe TRBD1 (6 bases). V lost 1 base and J lost 8, with 13 bases in between. This CDR3 is built from 14 residues. Germline V gene sequence: CDR1 SGHTS, CDR2 YDEGEE. CDR3 sequence reads: CASSLNGGSYEQFF. The CDR3 DNA reads TGTGCCAGCAGCTTGAATGGGGGCTCTTATGAGCAGTTCTTC.

V usage is TRBV5-6 and J usage is TRBJ1-2; 10 bases fit TRBD1. CDR1 and CDR2 (germline): SGHDT, YYEEEE. The CDR3 extends over 19 amino acids. J was trimmed by 0 bases and V by 6 bases; bases with no gene match: 17. This CDR3 reads CASMGTGERDGFSNYGYTF. Here the CDR3 DNA reads TGTGCCAGCATGGGGACAGGGGAAAGAGATGGGTTCTCTAACTATGGCTACACCTTC.

The genes are TRBV6-1 and TRBJ2-3, with unresolved D. V shed 5 bases and J shed 1 base, with 22 bases lying between them. CDR1 is MNHNS and CDR2 is SASEGT in the germline V gene. This CDR3 contains 18 residues. Here the CDR3 reads CASSPDPVAAKGTDTQYF. CDR3 bases: TGTGCCAGCAGTCCCGATCCGGTCGCGGCGAAGGGCACAGATACGCAGTATTTT.

This clonotype was counted only a few times. The CDR3 loop reads CASRKTTGADTQYF. In DNA, the CDR3 is TGTGCCAGCAGAAAGACCACAGGGGCAGATACGCAGTATTTT. The gene calls are TRBV6-1 and TRBJ2-3; 7 bases align to TRBD1. In germline, CDR1 is MNHNS, CDR2 SASEGT. V shed 6 bases and J 4 bases; nucleotides not matched to a gene: 7. The CDR3 runs to 14 residues.

This clonotype was found many times. Here the CDR3 reads CASSLSGGGSNQPQHF. The CDR3 DNA follows: TGTGCCAGCAGCTTATCAGGGGGCGGAAGCAATCAGCCCCAGCATTTT. The gene calls are TRBV7-2 and TRBJ1-5, with 8 bases lining up with TRBD1. Germline trimming cut 2 bases from V and 1 base from J; bases unmatched to any gene: 4. CDR3 length: 16 amino acids. CDR1 and CDR2 from the germline V gene are SGHTA and FQGNSA.

The chain combines TRBV7-8 with TRBJ1-1, with a possible D match to TRBD1 (5 bases). The CDR3 is 13 amino acids. Germline values: CDR1 SGHVS, CDR2 FQNEAQ. V lost 1 base to trimming and J lost 8 bases, with 11 bases between them. The CDR3 protein is CASSLVQVEEAFF. The CDR3 DNA reads as TGTGCCAGCAGCTTAGTACAGGTGGAGGAAGCTTTCTTT.

The chain combines TRBV18 with TRBJ2-1, with 7 bases matching TRBD2. Germline trimming cut 2 bases from V and 6 bases from J; bases unmatched to any gene: 7. The CDR3 runs 15 residues. The germline gives CDR1 KGHSH, CDR2 LQKENI. The CDR3 DNA reads as TGTGCCAGCTCACCAAGGGGACTATCCGCCAATGAGCAGTTCTTC. Translated, it gives CASSPRGLSANEQFF.

The rearrangement joins TRBV28 to TRBJ2-7; 10 bases match TRBD1. CDR3 length: 16 residues. J gave up 1 base and V 7 bases, and 10 bases lay outside the gene matches. Germline V gene data show CDR1 as MDHEN and CDR2 as SYDVKM. The CDR3 nucleotides read TGTGCCAGCACGAACCGCCGGGACAGGGGATCCTACGAGCAGTACTTC. It codes for CASTNRRDRGSYEQYF.

The rearrangement joins TRBV4-3 to TRBJ2-7; 7 bases align to TRBD2. Looked up from germline, CDR1 is LGHNA and CDR2 is YSLEER. Unmatched junction bases numbered 2, after V lost 0 bases and J lost 3 bases. CDR3 length: 14 residues. The CDR3 DNA follows: TGCGCCAGCAGCCAAGATTGGGGGGGCTACGAGCAGTACTTC. This encodes CASSQDWGGYEQYF.

The CDR3 is CASSPTPGVVYEQYF. CDR3 DNA sequence: TGTGCCAGCAGCCCCACCCCAGGGGTAGTCTACGAGCAGTACTTC. J is TRBJ2-7 and V is TRBV7-2, with D perhaps TRBD1 (6 bases). Deletions cut 5 bases from V and 3 bases from J, with 17 bases between. The CDR3 has 15 residues. The germline V gene has CDR1 SGHTA and CDR2 FQGNSA.

This clonotype was counted only a few times. The CDR3 DNA is TGTGCCAGCAGCTTGTCGGGACAGTGGGGCCATGAGCAGTTCTTC. Its translation: CASSLSGQWGHEQFF. V usage is TRBV7-9 and J usage is TRBJ2-1, with TRBD1 identical over 7 bases. V trimming: 3 bases; J trimming: 8 bases; junction bases outside the gene matches: 10. In germline, CDR1 is SEHNR, CDR2 FQNEAQ (reference sequence). The CDR3 totals 15 residues.

The CDR3: CASTNPGQGYNEQFF. As DNA, the CDR3 is TGTGCCAGCACTAACCCCGGACAGGGGTACAATGAGCAGTTCTTC. V usage is TRBV12-3 or TRBV12-4 and J usage is TRBJ2-1, with TRBD1 matching 9 bases. The CDR3 runs 15 residues. Unmatched junction bases numbered 8, after V lost 7 bases and J lost 4 bases.

The chain combines TRBV18 with TRBJ1-5, with TRBD1 as a possible D gene (5 bases). The CDR3 has 14 residues. Germline values: CDR1 KGHSH, CDR2 LQKENI. V lost 2 bases and J lost 6, with 11 bases in between. The CDR3 sequence is CASSPGTLPQPQHF. The CDR3 DNA reads as TGTGCCAGCTCACCAGGGACTCTTCCTCAGCCCCAGCATTTT. Full variable domain (rest looked up from reference TRBV18 and TRBJ1-5): NAGVMQNPRHLVRRRGQEARLRCSPMKGHSHVYWYRQLPEEGLKFMVYLQKENIIDESGMPKERFSAEFPKEGPSILRIQQVVRGDSAAYFCASSPGTLPQPQHFGDGTRLSIL.

This clonotype showed up just a few times. This sequence joins TRBV20-1 and TRBJ2-7, with D uncertain. The germline CDR1 and CDR2 sequences are DFQATT and SNEGSKA (reference sequence). V shed 0 bases and J shed 4 bases, with 4 bases lying between them. The CDR3 consists of 11 residues. The CDR3 region is CSAREVYEQYF. The CDR3 region has the DNA TGCAGTGCTAGAGAGGTTTACGAGCAGTACTTC.